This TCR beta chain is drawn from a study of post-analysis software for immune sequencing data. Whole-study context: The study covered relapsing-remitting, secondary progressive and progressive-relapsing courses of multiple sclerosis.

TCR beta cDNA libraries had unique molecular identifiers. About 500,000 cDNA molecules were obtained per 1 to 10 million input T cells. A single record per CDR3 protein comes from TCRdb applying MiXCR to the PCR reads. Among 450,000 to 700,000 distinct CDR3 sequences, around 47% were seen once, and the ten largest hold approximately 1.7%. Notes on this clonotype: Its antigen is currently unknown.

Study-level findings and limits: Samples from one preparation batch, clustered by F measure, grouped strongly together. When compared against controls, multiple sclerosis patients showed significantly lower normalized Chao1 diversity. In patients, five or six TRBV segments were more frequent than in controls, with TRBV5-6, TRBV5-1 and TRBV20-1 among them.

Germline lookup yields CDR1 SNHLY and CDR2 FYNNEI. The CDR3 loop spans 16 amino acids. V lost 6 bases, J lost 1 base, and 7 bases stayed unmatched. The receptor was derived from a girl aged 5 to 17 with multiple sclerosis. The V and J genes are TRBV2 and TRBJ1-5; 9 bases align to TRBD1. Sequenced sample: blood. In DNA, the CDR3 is TGTGCCAGCAGGGGGGGACAGGGCGTGAGCAATCAGCCCCAGCATTTT. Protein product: CASRGGQGVSNQPQHF.